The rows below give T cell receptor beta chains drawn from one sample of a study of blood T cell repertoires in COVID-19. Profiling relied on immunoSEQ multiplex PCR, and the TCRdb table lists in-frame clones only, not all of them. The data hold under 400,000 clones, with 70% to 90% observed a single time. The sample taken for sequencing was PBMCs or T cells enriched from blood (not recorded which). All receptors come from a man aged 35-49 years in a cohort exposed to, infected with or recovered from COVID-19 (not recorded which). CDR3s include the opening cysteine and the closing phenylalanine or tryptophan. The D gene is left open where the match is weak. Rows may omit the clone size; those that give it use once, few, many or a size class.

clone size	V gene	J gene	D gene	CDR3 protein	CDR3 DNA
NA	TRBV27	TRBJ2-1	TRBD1	CASSLTGVYNEQFF	TGTGCCAGCAGTTTAACAGGGGTGTATAATGAGCAGTTCTTC
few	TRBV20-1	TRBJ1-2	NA	CSARGGREGTF	TGCAGTGCTAGAGGGGGCAGGGAAGGCACCTTC
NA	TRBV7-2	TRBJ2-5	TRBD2	CASSLGMGGSQETQYF	TGTGCCAGCAGCTTAGGAATGGGGGGGTCCCAAGAGACCCAGTACTTC
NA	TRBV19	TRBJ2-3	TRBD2	CASSRTSGSSDTQYF	TGTGCCAGTAGTAGGACTAGCGGGAGTTCAGATACGCAGTATTTT
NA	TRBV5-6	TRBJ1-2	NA	CASSSGDYGYTF	TGTGCCAGCAGCTCAGGGGACTATGGCTACACCTTC
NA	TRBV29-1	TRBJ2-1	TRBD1	CSAIKWTGYNEQFF	TGCAGCGCTATAAAATGGACAGGGTACAATGAGCAGTTCTTC
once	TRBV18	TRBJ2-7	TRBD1	CASSQDRGRTEQYF	TGTGCCAGCTCACAGGACAGGGGGCGAACCGAGCAGTACTTC
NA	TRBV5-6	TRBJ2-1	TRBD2	CASSGGAYNEQFF	TGTGCCAGCAGCGGGGGGGCCTACAATGAGCAGTTCTTC
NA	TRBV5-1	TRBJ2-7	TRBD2	CASSYRTSGSLYEQYF	TGCGCCAGCAGCTACCGGACTAGCGGGAGTCTCTACGAGCAGTACTTC
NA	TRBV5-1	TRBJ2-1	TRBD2	CASSLAGAGAPSNEQFF	TGCGCCAGCAGCTTGGCCGGGGCGGGAGCCCCCAGCAATGAGCAGTTCTTC
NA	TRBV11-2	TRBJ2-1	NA	CASSLEGASYNEQFF	TGTGCCAGCAGCTTAGAAGGGGCCTCCTACAATGAGCAGTTCTTC
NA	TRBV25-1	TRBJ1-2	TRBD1	CASSDPTGGTYGYTF	TGTGCCAGCAGTGATCCGACAGGGGGTACCTATGGCTACACCTTC
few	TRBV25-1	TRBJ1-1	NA	CASSERHSVNTEAFF	TGTGCCAGCAGTGAGAGACATTCCGTGAACACTGAAGCTTTCTTT
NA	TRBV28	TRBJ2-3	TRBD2	CASRMGLAATDTQYF	TGTGCCAGCAGGATGGGACTAGCGGCCACAGATACGCAGTATTTT
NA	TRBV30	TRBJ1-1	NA	CAWSRGQNTEAFF	TGTGCCTGGAGTCGAGGACAGAACACTGAAGCTTTCTTT
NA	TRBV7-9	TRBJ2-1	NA	CASSLVAGVNEQFF	TGTGCCAGCAGCTTAGTGGCAGGGGTCAATGAGCAGTTCTTC
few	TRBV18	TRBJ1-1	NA	CASSPDKQNTEAFF	TGTGCCAGCTCACCTGACAAACAGAACACTGAAGCTTTCTTT
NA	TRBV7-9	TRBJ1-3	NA	CASSYGHSGNTIYF	TGTGCCAGCAGCTATGGACACTCTGGAAACACCATATATTTT
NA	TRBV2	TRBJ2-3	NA	CASSPPPRQATQYF	TGTGCCAGCAGTCCTCCCCCCAGGCAGGCTACGCAGTATTTT
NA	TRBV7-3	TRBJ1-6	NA	CASSFGGNSPLHF	TGTGCCAGCAGCTTCGGCGGGAATTCACCCCTCCACTTT
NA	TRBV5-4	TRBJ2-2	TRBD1	CASSRTGDGELFF	TGTGCCAGCAGCAGGACAGGCGACGGGGAGCTGTTTTTT
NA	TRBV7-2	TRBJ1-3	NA	CASSFRLSGNTIYF	TGTGCCAGCAGCTTTAGACTCTCTGGAAACACCATATATTTT
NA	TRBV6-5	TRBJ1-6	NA	CASRLPGASASPLHF	TGTGCCAGCAGGCTGCCAGGGGCGTCTGCTTCACCCCTCCACTTT
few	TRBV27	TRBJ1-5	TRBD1	CASRNRGYGNQPQHF	TGTGCCAGCAGAAACAGGGGGTACGGCAATCAGCCCCAGCATTTT
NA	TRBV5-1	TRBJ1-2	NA	CASSLAGGPGGYTF	TGCGCCAGCAGCTTGGCCGGCGGGCCTGGGGGCTACACCTTC
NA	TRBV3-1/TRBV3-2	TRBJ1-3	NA	CASCSHRGDTSSGNTIYF	TGTGCCAGCTGCAGCCACAGAGGGGACACCTCCTCTGGAAACACCATATATTTT
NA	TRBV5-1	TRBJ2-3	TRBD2	CASSLSGLAGYTDTQYF	TGCGCCAGCAGCTTGTCGGGACTAGCGGGTTACACAGATACGCAGTATTTT
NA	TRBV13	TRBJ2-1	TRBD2	CASSLVLGLAGGVVDEQFF	TGTGCCAGCAGCTTAGTGTTGGGACTAGCGGGAGGAGTTGTGGATGAGCAGTTCTTC